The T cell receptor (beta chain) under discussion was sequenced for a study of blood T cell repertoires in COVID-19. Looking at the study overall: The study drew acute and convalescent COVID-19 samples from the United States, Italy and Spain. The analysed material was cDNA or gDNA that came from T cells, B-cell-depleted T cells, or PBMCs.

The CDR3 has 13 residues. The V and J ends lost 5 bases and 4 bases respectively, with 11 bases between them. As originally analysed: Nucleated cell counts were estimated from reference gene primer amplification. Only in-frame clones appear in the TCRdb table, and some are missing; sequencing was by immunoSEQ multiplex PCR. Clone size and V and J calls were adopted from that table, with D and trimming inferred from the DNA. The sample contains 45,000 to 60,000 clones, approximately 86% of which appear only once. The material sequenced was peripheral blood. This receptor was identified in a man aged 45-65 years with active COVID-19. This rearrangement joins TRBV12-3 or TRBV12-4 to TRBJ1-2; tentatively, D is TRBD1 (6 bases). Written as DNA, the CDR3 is TGTGCCAGCAGTAGGGGGTCTGGCTATGGCTACACCTTC. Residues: CASSRGSGYGYTF.